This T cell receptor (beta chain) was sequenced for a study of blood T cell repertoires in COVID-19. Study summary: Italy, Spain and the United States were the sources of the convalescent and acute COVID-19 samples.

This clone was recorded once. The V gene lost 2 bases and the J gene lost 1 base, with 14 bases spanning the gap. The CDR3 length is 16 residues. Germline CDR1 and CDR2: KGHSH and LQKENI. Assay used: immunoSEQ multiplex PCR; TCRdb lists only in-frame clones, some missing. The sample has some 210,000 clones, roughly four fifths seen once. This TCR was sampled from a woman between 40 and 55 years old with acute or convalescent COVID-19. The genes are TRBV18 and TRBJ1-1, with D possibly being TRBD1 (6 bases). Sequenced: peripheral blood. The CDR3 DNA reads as TGTGCCAGCTCACCAGTTAGGACAGTTACGAACACTGAAGCTTTCTTT. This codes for CASSPVRTVTNTEAFF.